The clone carrying this TCR beta chain was recorded only once. The target antigen is unknown. It was the library that attached unique molecular identifiers to individual cDNA molecules. In the source study's methods: Counting gave a median of around 89,000 TCRs per sample, with values ranging from 23,224 to 690,600. Via MiXCR, TCRdb re-called the RACE reads, giving one row per CDR3 protein. The V and J calls reflect TCRdb's pipeline rather than the authors' work. The data show roughly 80,000 distinct CDR3 sequences, around 9.4% seen once. Time point specified: healthy volunteer bleed at 6 weeks. Total RNA was isolated from unfractionated whole blood. The germline V and J ends were trimmed by 4 bases and 15 bases, with 13 bases remaining between them. The CDR3 consists of 11 residues. This sample is drawn from a study of human T cells and chemical hapten exposure. Notes on the study in general: DPC sensitization left the count of TCRs above 1 in 1000 unchanged.

The receptor comes from a female donor in good health. Some clones in this sample may be carry-over from other donors' samples. This chain connects TRBV12-3 or TRBV12-4 to TRBJ2-1; no reliable D call. Material: whole blood. CDR3 DNA: TGTGCCAGCAGTTCCTATACCGACGCGTTCTTC. It encodes CASSSYTDAFF.